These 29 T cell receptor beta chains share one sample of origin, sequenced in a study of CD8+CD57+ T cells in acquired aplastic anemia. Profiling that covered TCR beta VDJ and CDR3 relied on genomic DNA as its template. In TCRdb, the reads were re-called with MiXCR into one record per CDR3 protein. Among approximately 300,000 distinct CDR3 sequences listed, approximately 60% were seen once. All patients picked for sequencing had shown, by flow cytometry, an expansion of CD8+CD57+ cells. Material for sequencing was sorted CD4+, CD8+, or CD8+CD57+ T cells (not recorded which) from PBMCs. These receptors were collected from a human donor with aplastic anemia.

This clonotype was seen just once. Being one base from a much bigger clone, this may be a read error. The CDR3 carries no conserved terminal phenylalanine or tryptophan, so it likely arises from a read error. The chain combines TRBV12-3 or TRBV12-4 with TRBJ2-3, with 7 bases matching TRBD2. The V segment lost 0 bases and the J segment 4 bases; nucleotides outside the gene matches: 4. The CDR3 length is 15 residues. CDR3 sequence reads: CASSLAGGPSDTQYS. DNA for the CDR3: TGTGCCAGCAGTTTAGCGGGAGGGCCCTCAGATACGCAGTATTCT.

In DNA, the CDR3 is TGTGCCAGCAGCTTAGTGGGGGCCGGGACTAGCGGCGAGCAGTACTTC. It translates to CASSLVGAGTSGEQYF. The V gene is TRBV7-8, the J gene TRBJ2-7, with 11 bases that match TRBD2. V lost 1 base and J lost 6; bases outside the gene matches: 8. This CDR3 is built from 16 residues. Germline V gene sequence: CDR1 SGHVS, CDR2 FQNEAQ.

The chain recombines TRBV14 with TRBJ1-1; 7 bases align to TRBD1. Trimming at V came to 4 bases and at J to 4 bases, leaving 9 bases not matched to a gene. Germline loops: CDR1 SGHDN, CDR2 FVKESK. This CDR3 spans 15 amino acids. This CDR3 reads CASSPRQGLGTEAFF. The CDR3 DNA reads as TGTGCCAGCAGCCCTCGACAGGGACTGGGCACTGAAGCTTTCTTT. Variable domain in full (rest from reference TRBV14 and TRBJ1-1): EAGVTQFPSHSVIEKGQTVTLRCDPISGHDNLYWYRRVMGKEIKFLLHFVKESKQDESGMPNNRFLAERTGGTYSTLKVQPAELEDSGVYFCASSPRQGLGTEAFFGQGTRLTVV.

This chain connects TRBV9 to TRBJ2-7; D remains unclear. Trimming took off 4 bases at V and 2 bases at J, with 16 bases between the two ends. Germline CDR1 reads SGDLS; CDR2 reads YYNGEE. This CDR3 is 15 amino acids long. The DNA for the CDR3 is TGTGCCAGCAGCTTACGGGCGTCGACCACCTACGAGCAGTACTTC. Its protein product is CASSLRASTTYEQYF.

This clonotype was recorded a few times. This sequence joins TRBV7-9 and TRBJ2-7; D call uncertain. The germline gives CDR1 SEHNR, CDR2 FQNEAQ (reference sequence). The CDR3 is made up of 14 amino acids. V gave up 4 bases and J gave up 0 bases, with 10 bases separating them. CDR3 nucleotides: TGTGCCAGCAGCTCAACATTCGGCTCCTACGAGCAGTACTTC. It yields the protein CASSSTFGSYEQYF.

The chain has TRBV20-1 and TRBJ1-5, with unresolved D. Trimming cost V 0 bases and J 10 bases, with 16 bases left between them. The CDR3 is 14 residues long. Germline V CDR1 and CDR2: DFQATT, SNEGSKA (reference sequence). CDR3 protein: CSARDYTTNHPQHF. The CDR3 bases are TGCAGTGCTAGAGATTATACCACCAACCATCCCCAGCATTTT.

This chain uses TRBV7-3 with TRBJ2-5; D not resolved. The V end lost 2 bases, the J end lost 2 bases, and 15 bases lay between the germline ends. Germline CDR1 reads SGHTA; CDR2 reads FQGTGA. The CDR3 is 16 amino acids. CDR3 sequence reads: CASSLLDQVLQETQYF. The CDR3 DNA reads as TGTGCCAGCAGCTTATTAGACCAGGTTCTACAAGAGACCCAGTACTTC.

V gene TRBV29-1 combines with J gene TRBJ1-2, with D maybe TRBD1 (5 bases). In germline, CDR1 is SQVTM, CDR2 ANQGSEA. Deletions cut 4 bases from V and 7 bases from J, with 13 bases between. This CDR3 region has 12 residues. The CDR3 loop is CSVVVGAGGYTF. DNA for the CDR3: TGCAGCGTTGTAGTTGGGGCGGGTGGCTACACCTTC. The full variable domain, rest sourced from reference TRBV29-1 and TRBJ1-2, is SAVISQKPSRDICQRGTSLTIQCQVDSQVTMMFWYRQQPGQSLTLIATANQGSEATYESGFVIDKFPISRPNLTFSTLTVSNMSPEDSSIYLCSVVVGAGGYTFGSGTRLTVV.

CDR3 sequence (DNA): TGTGCCAGCAGCCAAAGGACGGGGGGCGAGGAGACCCAGTACTTC. Translation gives CASSQRTGGEETQYF. This chain uses TRBV7-9 with TRBJ2-5; tentative D call: TRBD2 (7 bases). The CDR3 has 15 residues. Per the germline V gene, CDR1 is SEHNR and CDR2 is FQNEAQ (reference sequence). V lost 5 bases and J lost 5, with 18 bases in between.

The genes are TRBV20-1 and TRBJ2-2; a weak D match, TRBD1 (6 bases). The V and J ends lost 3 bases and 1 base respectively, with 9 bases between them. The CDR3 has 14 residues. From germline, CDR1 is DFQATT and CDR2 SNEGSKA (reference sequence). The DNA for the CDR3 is TGCAGTGCTAGTAGAGGGGGGAACACCGGGGAGCTGTTTTTT. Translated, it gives CSASRGGNTGELFF.

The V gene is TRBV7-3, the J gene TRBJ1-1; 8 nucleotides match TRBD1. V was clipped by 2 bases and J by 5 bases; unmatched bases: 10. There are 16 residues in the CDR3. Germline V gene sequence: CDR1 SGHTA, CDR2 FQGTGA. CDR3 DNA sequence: TGTGCCAGCAGCTTAGGGCAGGGGGCGTTAGGGACTGAAGCTTTCTTT. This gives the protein CASSLGQGALGTEAFF.

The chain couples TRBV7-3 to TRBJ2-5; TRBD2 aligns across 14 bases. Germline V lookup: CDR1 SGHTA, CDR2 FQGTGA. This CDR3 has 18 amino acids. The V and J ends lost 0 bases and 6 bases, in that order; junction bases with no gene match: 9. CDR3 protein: CASSLTGTSGSGVKTQYF. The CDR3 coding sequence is TGTGCCAGCAGCTTAACGGGGACTAGCGGGAGTGGTGTGAAGACCCAGTACTTC. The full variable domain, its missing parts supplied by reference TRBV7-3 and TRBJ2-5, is GAGVSQTPSNKVTEKGKYVELRCDPISGHTALYWYRQSLGQGPEFLIYFQGTGAADDSGLPNDRFFAVRPEGSVSTLKIQRTERGDSAVYLCASSLTGTSGSGVKTQYFGPGTRLLVL.

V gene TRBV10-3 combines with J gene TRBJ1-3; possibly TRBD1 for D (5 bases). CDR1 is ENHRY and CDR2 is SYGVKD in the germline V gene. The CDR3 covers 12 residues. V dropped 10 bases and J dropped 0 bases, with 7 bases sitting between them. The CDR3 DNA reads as TGTGCCACGGGACTCTCTGGAAACACCATATATTTT. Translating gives CATGLSGNTIYF.

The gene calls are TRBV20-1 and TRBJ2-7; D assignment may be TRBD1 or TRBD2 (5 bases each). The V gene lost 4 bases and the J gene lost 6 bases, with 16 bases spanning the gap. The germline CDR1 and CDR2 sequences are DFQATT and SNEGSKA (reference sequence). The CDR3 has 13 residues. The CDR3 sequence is CSAIGASLPEQYF. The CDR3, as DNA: TGCAGTGCTATCGGGGCTAGCTTACCCGAGCAGTACTTC.

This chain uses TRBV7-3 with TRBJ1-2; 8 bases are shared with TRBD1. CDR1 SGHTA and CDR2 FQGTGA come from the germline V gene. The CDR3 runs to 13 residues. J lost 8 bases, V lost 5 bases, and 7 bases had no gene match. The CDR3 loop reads CASSTQGAGGYTF. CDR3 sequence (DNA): TGTGCCAGCAGCACCCAGGGGGCTGGAGGCTACACCTTC.

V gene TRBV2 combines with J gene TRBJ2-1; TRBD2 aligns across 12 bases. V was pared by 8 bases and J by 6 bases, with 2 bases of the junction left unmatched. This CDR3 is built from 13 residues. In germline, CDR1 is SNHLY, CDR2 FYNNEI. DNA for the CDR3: TGTGCCAGCGAGACTAGCGGGGGCAATGAGCAGTTCTTC. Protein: CASETSGGNEQFF.

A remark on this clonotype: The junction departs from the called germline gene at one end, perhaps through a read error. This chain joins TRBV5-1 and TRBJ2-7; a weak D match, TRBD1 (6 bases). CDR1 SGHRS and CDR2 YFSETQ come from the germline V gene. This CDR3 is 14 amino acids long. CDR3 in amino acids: CASSSQGASYEQYF. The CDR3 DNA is TGTGCCAGCAGCTCACAGGGAGCGTCCTACGAGCAGTACTTC. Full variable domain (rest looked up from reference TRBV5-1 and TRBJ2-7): KAGVTQTPRYLIKTRGQQVTLSCSPISGHRSVSWYQQTPGQGLQFLFEYFSETQRNKGNFPGRFSGRQFSNSRSEMNVSTLELGDSALYLCASSSQGASYEQYFGPGTRLTVT.

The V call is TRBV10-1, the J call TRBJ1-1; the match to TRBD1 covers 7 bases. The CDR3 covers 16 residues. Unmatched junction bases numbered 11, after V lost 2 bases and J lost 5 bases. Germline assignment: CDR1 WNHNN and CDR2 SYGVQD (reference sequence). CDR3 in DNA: TGCGCCAGCAGTGAGGACAGGGTCAAGTGGAGGACTGAAGCTTTCTTT. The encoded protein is CASSEDRVKWRTEAFF.

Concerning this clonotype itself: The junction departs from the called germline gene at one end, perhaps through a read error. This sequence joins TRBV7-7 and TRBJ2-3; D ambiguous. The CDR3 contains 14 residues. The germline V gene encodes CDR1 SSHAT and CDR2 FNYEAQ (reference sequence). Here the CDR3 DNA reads TGTGCTAGCAGCAGGCAGAGTTTGGGGGATACGCAGTATTTT. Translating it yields CASSRQSLGDTQYF.

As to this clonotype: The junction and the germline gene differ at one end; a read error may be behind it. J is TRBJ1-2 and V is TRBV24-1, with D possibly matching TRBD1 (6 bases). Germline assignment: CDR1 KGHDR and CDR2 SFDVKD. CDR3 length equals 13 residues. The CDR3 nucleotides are TGCGCCACCGGTCCGGGACAAAACTATGGCTACACCTTC. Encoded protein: CATGPGQNYGYTF.

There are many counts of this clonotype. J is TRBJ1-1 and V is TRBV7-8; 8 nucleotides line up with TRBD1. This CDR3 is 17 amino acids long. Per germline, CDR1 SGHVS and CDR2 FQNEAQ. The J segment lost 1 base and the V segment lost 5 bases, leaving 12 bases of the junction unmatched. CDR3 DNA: TGTGCCAGCAGCCCACGAAGACAGGGGCCTACGAACACTGAAGCTTTCTTT. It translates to CASSPRRQGPTNTEAFF.

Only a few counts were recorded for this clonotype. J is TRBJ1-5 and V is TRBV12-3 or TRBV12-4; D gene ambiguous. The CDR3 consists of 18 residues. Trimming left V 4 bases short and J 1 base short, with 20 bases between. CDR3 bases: TGTGCCAGCAGTTCGTCTCGGACGTGGGCCCAGAGCAATCAGCCCCAGCATTTT. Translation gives CASSSSRTWAQSNQPQHF.

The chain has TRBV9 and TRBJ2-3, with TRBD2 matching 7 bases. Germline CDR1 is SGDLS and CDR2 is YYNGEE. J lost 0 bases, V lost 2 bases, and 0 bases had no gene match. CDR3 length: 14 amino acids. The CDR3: CASSVGGSTDTQYF. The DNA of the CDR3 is TGTGCCAGCAGCGTGGGAGGGAGCACAGATACGCAGTATTTT.

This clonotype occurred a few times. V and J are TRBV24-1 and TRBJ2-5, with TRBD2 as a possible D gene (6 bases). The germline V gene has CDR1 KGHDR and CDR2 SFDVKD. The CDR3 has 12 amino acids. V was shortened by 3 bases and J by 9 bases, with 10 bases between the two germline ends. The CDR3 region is CATSDPPGAQYF. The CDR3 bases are TGTGCCACCAGTGATCCACCGGGGGCCCAGTACTTC.

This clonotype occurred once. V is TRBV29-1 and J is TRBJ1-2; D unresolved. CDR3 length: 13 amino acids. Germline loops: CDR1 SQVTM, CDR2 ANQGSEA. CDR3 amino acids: CRVRHRRNYGYTF. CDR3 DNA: TGCAGAGTTCGCCACAGACGGAACTATGGCTACACCTTC.

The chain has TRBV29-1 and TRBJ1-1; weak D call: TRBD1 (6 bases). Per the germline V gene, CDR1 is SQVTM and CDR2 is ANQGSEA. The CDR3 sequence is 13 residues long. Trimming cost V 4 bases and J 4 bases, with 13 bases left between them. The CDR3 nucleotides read TGCAGCGTTGTCGATCGGGGGCCCACTGAAGCTTTCTTT. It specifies CSVVDRGPTEAFF.

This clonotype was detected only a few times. The DNA for the CDR3 is TGCGCCAGCAGCTTGGCCGGGGACAGTGCCTACGAGCAGTACTTC. Protein product: CASSLAGDSAYEQYF. The genes are TRBV5-1 and TRBJ2-7; 7 nucleotides align to TRBD1. V lost 0 bases and J lost 2; bases outside the gene matches: 5. CDR3 length equals 15 residues. Germline CDR1 and CDR2: SGHRS and YFSETQ.

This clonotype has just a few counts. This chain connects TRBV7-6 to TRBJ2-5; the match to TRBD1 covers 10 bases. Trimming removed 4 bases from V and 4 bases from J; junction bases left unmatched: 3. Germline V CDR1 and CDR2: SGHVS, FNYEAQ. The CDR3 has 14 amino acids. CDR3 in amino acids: CASSYRDRGETQYF. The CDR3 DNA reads TGTGCCAGCAGCTACCGGGACAGGGGAGAGACCCAGTACTTC.

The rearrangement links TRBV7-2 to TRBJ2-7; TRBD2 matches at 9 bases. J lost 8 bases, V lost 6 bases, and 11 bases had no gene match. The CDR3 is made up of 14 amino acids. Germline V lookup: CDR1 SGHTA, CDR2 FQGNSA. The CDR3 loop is CASSFLAGSAKQYF. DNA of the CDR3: TGTGCCAGCAGTTTCCTAGCGGGATCCGCTAAGCAGTACTTC.